This entry lists 18 T cell receptor beta chains sequenced from one sample in a study of cytomegalovirus exposure and HLA in healthy donors. 13 Jbeta primers and 60 Vbeta primers were used for the PCR. The table came from immunoSEQ multiplex PCR; TCRdb's copy has only in-frame clones and leaves some out. The sample records around 65,000 clones, approximately 77% being singletons. Sequencing was performed on PBMCs. The receptors were gathered from a woman in her 30s in good health and CMV-seropositive.

In this sample, this clone turned up a few times. The V gene is TRBV5-1, the J gene TRBJ1-6; 7 bases line up with TRBD1. The CDR3 covers 14 residues. Germline V lookup: CDR1 SGHRS, CDR2 YFSETQ. J gave up 10 bases and V 3 bases, and 7 bases lay outside the gene matches. CDR3 amino acids: CASSSYRGDSPLHF. For the CDR3, the DNA is TGCGCCAGCAGCTCCTACAGGGGAGACTCACCCCTCCACTTT.

This clone appeared a few times. The V call is TRBV30, the J call TRBJ1-1, with a weak D call TRBD1 (5 bases). The CDR3 covers 15 residues. Per the germline V gene, CDR1 is GTSNPN and CDR2 is SVGIG (reference sequence). V lost 0 bases to trimming and J lost 3 bases, with 14 bases between them. This CDR3 reads CAWSVGLGRDTEAFF. As DNA, the CDR3 is TGTGCCTGGAGTGTAGGTTTGGGGCGAGACACTGAAGCTTTCTTT.

The chain employs TRBV7-2 and TRBJ2-2; D perhaps matches TRBD2 (5 bases). V lost 0 bases, J lost 1 base, and 6 bases lay in between. The CDR3 sequence is 15 residues long. Germline assignment: CDR1 SGHTA and CDR2 FQGNSA. The DNA for the CDR3 is TGTGCCAGCAGCTTAGCCGGGAAGAACACCGGGGAGCTGTTTTTT. Translating gives CASSLAGKNTGELFF.

The chain carries TRBV18 and TRBJ2-7; TRBD1 aligns across 10 bases. The ends lost 3 bases at V and 6 bases at J; junction bases unmatched: 8. This CDR3 spans 15 amino acids. Germline V gene sequence: CDR1 KGHSH, CDR2 LQKENI. As DNA, the CDR3 is TGTGCCAGCTCACCCGCGGACAGGGGGACCGGCGAGCAGTACTTC. Translation: CASSPADRGTGEQYF.

The table lists this clone with a count of one. This sequence joins TRBV2 and TRBJ2-5, with 10 positions matching TRBD2. The DNA end lines up better with TRBJ2-7; the J call may be wrong. The CDR3 has 16 amino acids. Germline V lookup: CDR1 SNHLY, CDR2 FYNNEI. This CDR3 is CASSEWASGGRYEQYF. CDR3 nucleotides: TGTGCCAGCAGTGAATGGGCTAGCGGGGGTAGGTACGAGCAGTACTTC.

The CDR3 reads CSVGAGLAGGEQFF. The CDR3 DNA reads as TGCAGCGTTGGCGCGGGACTAGCGGGAGGTGAGCAGTTCTTC. This chain links TRBV29-1 with TRBJ2-1; 15 bases agree with TRBD2. V shed 4 bases, J shed 9 bases, and the junction held 4 bases outside the gene matches. CDR3 length: 14 amino acids. The germline gives CDR1 SQVTM, CDR2 ANQGSEA.

The V gene is TRBV7-2, the J gene TRBJ1-2; D is perhaps TRBD1 (5 bases). Germline CDR1 and CDR2: SGHTA and FQGNSA. V was clipped by 5 bases and J by 4 bases, with 14 bases between them. CDR3 length equals 14 residues. The CDR3 region has the DNA TGTGCCAGCAGCCCCCCAGGGCAAGGCTATGGCTACACCTTC. Amino acids: CASSPPGQGYGYTF.

The gene calls are TRBV4-1 and TRBJ2-1; 10 nucleotides align to TRBD1. In germline, CDR1 is MGHRA, CDR2 YSYEKL. This CDR3 comprises 15 residues. Trimming at V came to 5 bases and at J to 8 bases, leaving 9 bases not matched to a gene. In DNA form, the CDR3 reads TGCGCCAGCAGCGTCCGGGACAGGGGTGGGTATGAGCAGTTCTTC. The encoded protein is CASSVRDRGGYEQFF.

This clone was seen more than once but under ten times. The rearrangement uses TRBV9 and TRBJ2-2; unclear D gene. The V end was cut by 4 bases, the J end by 3 bases, with 4 bases between. Germline CDR1 is SGDLS and CDR2 is YYNGEE. This CDR3 spans 12 amino acids. The CDR3 here is CASSLHTGELFF. The CDR3 region has the DNA TGTGCCAGCAGCCTCCACACCGGGGAGCTGTTTTTT.

The rearrangement joins TRBV6-5 to TRBJ1-6; D is ambiguous. This CDR3 has 13 residues. Trimming left V 7 bases short and J 6 bases short, with 10 bases between. Per germline, CDR1 MNHEY and CDR2 SVGAGI. The CDR3 loop reads CASTVGPNSPLHF. CDR3 bases: TGTGCCAGCACGGTCGGTCCTAATTCACCCCTCCACTTT.

This clone was recorded once. The V and J genes are TRBV9 and TRBJ2-1; 12 bases map to TRBD2. V was clipped by 2 bases and J by 8 bases; unmatched bases: 2. The CDR3 is 14 amino acids. Germline CDR1 and CDR2: SGDLS and YYNGEE. The CDR3 loop reads CASSVRLAGDEQFF. The CDR3 bases are TGTGCCAGCAGCGTGAGACTAGCGGGAGATGAGCAGTTCTTC.

The CDR3 DNA reads as TGTGCCAGCAGATCCGGGACAGGGGGCGTCTATGGCTACACCTTC. This translates into CASRSGTGGVYGYTF. The chain couples TRBV28 to TRBJ1-2, with 12 nucleotides matching TRBD1. Per the germline V gene, CDR1 is MDHEN and CDR2 is SYDVKM. The CDR3 length is 15 residues. The ends lost 6 bases at V and 4 bases at J; junction bases unmatched: 6.

The CDR3 DNA follows: TGTGCCAGCAGGAGGGGACAGGGGGCAGATACGCAGTATTTT. Its translation: CASRRGQGADTQYF. The chain employs TRBV2 and TRBJ2-3; 11 nucleotides line up with TRBD1. This CDR3 has 14 residues. Per germline, CDR1 SNHLY and CDR2 FYNNEI. J gave up 4 bases and V 6 bases, and 3 bases lay outside the gene matches.

The chain has TRBV30 and TRBJ2-1; 8 positions agree with TRBD2. The CDR3 runs to 15 residues. The trim removed 3 bases at V and 0 bases at J, leaving 4 bases unmatched. The germline V gene has CDR1 GTSNPN and CDR2 SVGIG (reference sequence). CDR3 in amino acids: CAWRAGGSSYNEQFF. CDR3 DNA sequence: TGTGCCTGGAGGGCGGGAGGCAGCTCCTACAATGAGCAGTTCTTC.

This clone was seen just once. The V call is TRBV2, the J call TRBJ2-5, with 13 bases that match TRBD2. This CDR3 contains 17 residues. Germline CDR1 SNHLY, CDR2 FYNNEI. Unmatched junction bases numbered 12, after V lost 6 bases and J lost 5 bases. CDR3 protein: CASRLQTSGRSRETQYF. The CDR3 coding sequence is TGTGCCAGCAGACTTCAGACTAGCGGGAGGTCTAGGGAGACCCAGTACTTC.

CDR3 loop: CASSMTKDEQYF. The CDR3 DNA follows: TGTGCCAGCAGCATGACAAAGGACGAGCAGTACTTC. V is TRBV2 and J is TRBJ2-7, with D hard to call. V lost 6 bases, J lost 5 bases, and 11 bases lay in between. Germline-derived CDR1 and CDR2 are SNHLY and FYNNEI. The CDR3 contains 12 residues. The complete variable domain, with remaining parts taken from reference TRBV2 and TRBJ2-7, reads EPEVTQTPSHQVTQMGQEVILRCVPISNHLYFYWYRQILGQKVEFLVSFYNNEISEKSEIFDDQFSVERPDGSNFTLKIRSTKLEDSAMYFCASSMTKDEQYFGPGTRLTVT.

The V and J genes are TRBV10-3 and TRBJ1-2, with D possibly TRBD1 on 5 matching bases. The V gene's germline CDR1 is ENHRY and CDR2 SYGVKD. The CDR3 spans 13 residues. V lost 7 bases, J lost 2 bases, and 11 bases lay in between. CDR3 loop: CAITATANYGYTF. For the CDR3, the DNA is TGTGCCATCACGGCGACAGCCAACTATGGCTACACCTTC.

This chain connects TRBV5-5 to TRBJ2-7; no reliable D call. The V end lost 4 bases, the J end lost 4 bases, and 18 bases lay between the germline ends. This CDR3 has 15 amino acids. Germline assignment: CDR1 SGHKS and CDR2 YYEKEE (reference sequence). The CDR3, as DNA: TGTGCCAGCAGCCTGGACCTAGAGACGCGGTACGAGCAGTACTTC. Its translation: CASSLDLETRYEQYF.